These T cell receptor beta chains were read from a single sample in a study of shared T cell receptors in the human thymus. Libraries were prepared by immunoSEQ multiplex PCR; TCRdb keeps only in-frame clonotypes and omits some of them. This sample carries roughly 550,000 clones, about four fifths of them seen once, and the ten largest clones take 0.01% to 0.015%. This same sample was also part of a study on human thymus T cells.

The sample was thymocytes. The source is a boy under three years old with a congenital heart defect. Each CDR3 is given with its conserved first and last residue. Each record gives: V gene, D gene, J gene, clone size, CDR3 DNA, CDR3 protein. D genes are given only for firm matches. Size is stated for part of the rows, as once, few or many counts, or as a class when the clone is expanded.

>TRBV4-1|TRBD2|TRBJ2-7|NA
TGCGCCAGCAGCCAAGATCGAGTAAGCGGGAAGGCCTACGAGCAGTACTTC
CASSQDRVSGKAYEQYF
>TRBV27|NA|TRBJ2-7|NA
TGTGCCAGCAACTCTCCGGGGCGGGACTACGAGCAGTACTTC
CASNSPGRDYEQYF
>TRBV15|TRBD2|TRBJ2-3|NA
TGTGCCACCAGCAGAAGCGGGAGCGGGGATACGCAGTATTTT
CATSRSGSGDTQYF
>TRBV28|TRBD2|TRBJ2-2|NA
TGTGCCAGCAGTTTATACGCCTCGGCGGGAGGCGGGGAGCTGTTTTTT
CASSLYASAGGGELFF
>TRBV19|NA|TRBJ1-3|NA
TGTGCCAGTATCGCGGACGGACTATCTGGAAACACCATATATTTT
CASIADGLSGNTIYF
>TRBV4-1|TRBD2|TRBJ2-5|NA
TGCGCCAGCAGCCAAGAGGCGGGAGGCAGTGAGACCCAGTACTTC
CASSQEAGGSETQYF
>TRBV27|TRBD2|TRBJ2-5|few
TGTGCCAGCAGTTTGGGGGGAGGGGAGACCCAGTACTTC
CASSLGGGETQYF
>TRBV5-6|TRBD2|TRBJ2-1|once
TGTGCCAGCAGCTTGGCTAGCGGGAGGGCCGTACAGATGAATGAGCAGTTCTTC
CASSLASGRAVQMNEQFF
>TRBV4-1|TRBD2|TRBJ2-1|NA
TGCGCCAGCAGCTCTAAACTAGCGGGAGAAATAAATGAGCAGTTCTTC
CASSSKLAGEINEQFF
>TRBV7-8|TRBD1|TRBJ1-3|NA
TGTGCCAGCAGCTTGATGACAGGGGGGACAGGAAACACCATATATTTT
CASSLMTGGTGNTIYF
>TRBV7-8|TRBD1|TRBJ1-5|once
TGTGCCAGCAGCTTAGCGGGGGGTCAGACAGGGGAAGGGGGTCAGCCCCAGCATTTT
CASSLAGGQTGEGGQPQHF
>TRBV7-2|NA|TRBJ2-7|NA
TGTGCCAGCAGCTCGACGAAGGGCGGGTATAACTCCTACGAGCAGTACTTC
CASSSTKGGYNSYEQYF
>TRBV4-2|NA|TRBJ2-7|NA
TGTGCCAGCAGCCAAGCGGTGTCTTCCTACGAGCAGTACTTC
CASSQAVSSYEQYF
>TRBV27|NA|TRBJ1-5|NA
TGTGCCAGCAGTTTATGGTCCTCGGGGCCCCAGCATTTT
CASSLWSSGPQHF
>TRBV12-5|TRBD2|TRBJ2-3|once
TGTGCTAGTGGTTTTATGGCGGGAGGAGGGGGAATAGCAGATACGCAGTATTTT
CASGFMAGGGGIADTQYF
>TRBV5-4|NA|TRBJ2-3|NA
TGTGCCAGCGGGCCCTACACAGATACGCAGTATTTT
CASGPYTDTQYF
>TRBV6-6|TRBD2|TRBJ2-6|NA
TGTGCCAGCAGTTACCCGGGGGGCGTCCTGACTTTC
CASSYPGGVLTF
>TRBV19|TRBD2|TRBJ2-7|once
TGTGCCAGTAGTATCGTCCGGGAGGGGTTCTACGAGCAGTACTTC
CASSIVREGFYEQYF